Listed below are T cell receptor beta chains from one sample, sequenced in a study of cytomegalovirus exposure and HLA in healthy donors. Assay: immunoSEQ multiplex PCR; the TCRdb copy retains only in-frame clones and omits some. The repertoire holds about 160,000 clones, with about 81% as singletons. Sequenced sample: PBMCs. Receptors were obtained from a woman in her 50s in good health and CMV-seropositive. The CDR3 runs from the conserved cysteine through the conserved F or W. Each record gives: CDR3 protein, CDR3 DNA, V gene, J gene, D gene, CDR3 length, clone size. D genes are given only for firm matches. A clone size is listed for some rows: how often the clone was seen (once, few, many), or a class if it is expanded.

CDR3: CAWSVHGDRAYEQYF; DNA: TGTGCCTGGAGTGTACATGGAGACAGGGCCTACGAGCAGTACTTC; V: TRBV30; J: TRBJ2-7; D: TRBD1; length: 15; size: -
CDR3: CASSHTAGGLETQYF; DNA: TGTGCCAGCAGCCATACGGCGGGGGGGCTGGAGACCCAGTACTTC; V: TRBV6-4; J: TRBJ2-5; D: TRBD2; length: 15; size: -
CDR3: CASRSILAGGQETQYF; DNA: TGTGCCAGCAGGTCTATACTAGCGGGGGGCCAAGAGACCCAGTACTTC; V: TRBV7-8; J: TRBJ2-5; D: TRBD2; length: 16; size: -
CDR3: CASSPWTGVPFDGYTF; DNA: TGTGCCAGCAGCCCTTGGACAGGGGTACCCTTTGATGGCTACACCTTC; V: TRBV7-9; J: TRBJ1-2; D: TRBD1; length: 16; size: -
CDR3: CASSHTSGGAWEQFF; DNA: TGTGCCAGCAGCCATACTAGCGGGGGGGCATGGGAGCAGTTCTTC; V: TRBV5-4; J: TRBJ2-1; D: TRBD2; length: 15; size: -
CDR3: CASSWRTGNTEAFF; DNA: TGCGCCAGCAGCTGGAGGACAGGCAACACTGAAGCTTTCTTT; V: TRBV5-1; J: TRBJ1-1; D: TRBD1; length: 14; size: -
CDR3: CASSETARGRQPQHF; DNA: TGTGCCAGTAGCGAAACTGCGAGAGGAAGGCAGCCCCAGCATTTT; V: TRBV19; J: TRBJ1-5; D: -; length: 15; size: few
CDR3: CASSRRDSYEQYF; DNA: TGTGCCAGCAGCCGCAGGGACTCCTACGAGCAGTACTTC; V: TRBV5-4; J: TRBJ2-7; D: -; length: 13; size: few
CDR3: CASSPGGGADYGYTF; DNA: TGTGCCAGCAGCCCTGGAGGGGGGGCTGACTATGGCTACACCTTC; V: TRBV5-4; J: TRBJ1-2; D: -; length: 15; size: -
CDR3: CASSARQGSYNEQFF; DNA: TGTGCCAGCAGCGCACGACAGGGATCCTACAATGAGCAGTTCTTC; V: TRBV7-2; J: TRBJ2-1; D: TRBD1; length: 15; size: -
CDR3: CASSYWPGGGTEAFF; DNA: TGTGCCAGCAGTTACTGGCCAGGCGGGGGCACTGAAGCTTTCTTT; V: TRBV6-6; J: TRBJ1-1; D: -; length: 15; size: -
CDR3: CASSSAANYGYTF; DNA: TGTGCCAGTAGTTCGGCGGCAAACTATGGCTACACCTTC; V: TRBV19; J: TRBJ1-2; D: -; length: 13; size: -
CDR3: CASSRAGGETQYF; DNA: TGTGCCAGCAGCCGGGCGGGGGGTGAGACCCAGTACTTC; V: TRBV5-4; J: TRBJ2-5; D: TRBD2; length: 13; size: -
CDR3: CASFRQTGDRGYTF; DNA: TGTGCCAGTTTTCGGCAAACAGGGGATCGCGGCTACACCTTC; V: TRBV6-4; J: TRBJ1-2; D: TRBD1; length: 14; size: -
CDR3: CASSRWGGLDNEQFF; DNA: TGTGCCAGCAGTCGATGGGGGGGTCTGGACAATGAGCAGTTCTTC; V: TRBV5-8; J: TRBJ2-1; D: TRBD2; length: 15; size: -
CDR3: CASSHGGGADEQFF; DNA: TGTGCCAGCAGTCACGGGGGAGGGGCAGATGAGCAGTTCTTC; V: TRBV7-3; J: TRBJ2-1; D: TRBD2; length: 14; size: once
CDR3: CASSSYSGHYYEQYF; DNA: TGTGCCAGCAGTTCTTATAGCGGACACTACTACGAGCAGTACTTC; V: TRBV6-5; J: TRBJ2-7; D: -; length: 15; size: -
CDR3: CASSIRLAGGLRTDTQYF; DNA: TGTGCCAGTAGTATAAGACTAGCGGGGGGACTACGCACAGATACGCAGTATTTT; V: TRBV19; J: TRBJ2-3; D: TRBD2; length: 18; size: few
CDR3: CASTRTVNTEAFF; DNA: TGTGCCAGCACCCGAACAGTGAACACTGAAGCTTTCTTT; V: TRBV7-9; J: TRBJ1-1; D: -; length: 13; size: -
CDR3: CASSDDSRNAFF; DNA: TGTGCCAGCAGCGATGACAGCAGAAACGCTTTCTTT; V: TRBV7-2; J: TRBJ1-1; D: -; length: 12; size: -
CDR3: CASTLGAGLNNEQFF; DNA: TGTGCCAGTACTTTAGGCGCGGGTCTCAACAATGAGCAGTTCTTC; V: TRBV19; J: TRBJ2-1; D: -; length: 15; size: -
CDR3: CAWNPGTLSSYNSPLHF; DNA: TGTGCCTGGAACCCCGGGACACTGAGCTCCTATAATTCACCCCTCCACTTT; V: TRBV30; J: TRBJ1-6; D: -; length: 17; size: few
CDR3: CASSPLRGGSGSYEQYF; DNA: TGTGCCAGCTCACCTCTTAGGGGTGGGTCGGGCTCTTACGAGCAGTACTTC; V: TRBV18; J: TRBJ2-7; D: -; length: 17; size: -
CDR3: CASTNRAPVGSGEKLFF; DNA: TGTGCCAGCACAAACAGGGCCCCGGTGGGGAGTGGTGAAAAACTGTTTTTT; V: TRBV19; J: TRBJ1-4; D: -; length: 17; size: -